This T cell receptor beta chain appears in the sequencing data of a study of monozygotic twins with inflammatory bowel disease. Study conclusions and caveats: Telling apart the different T cell subtypes was not possible.

The germline V gene has CDR1 LNHDA and CDR2 SQIVND (reference sequence). This CDR3 comprises 13 residues. As to this clonotype: Its antigen is unidentified.

TCRdb processed the 5' RACE reads again and assigns one entry to each CDR3 protein, with no DNA. The sample has about 350,000 distinct CDR3 sequences; the top ten hold under 2.5%. The sequence was collected from a human donor with ulcerative colitis or Crohn's disease, or a healthy co-twin of an affected twin (not recorded which). The material sequenced was blood. The chain combines TRBV19 with TRBJ1-5; TCRdb indicates TRBD1, and absent DNA this call remains unverified. Here the CDR3 reads CASKGTGVQPQHF.